This T cell receptor beta chain was captured in a study of blood T cell repertoires in COVID-19. On the study more broadly: Acute-phase and convalescent COVID-19 samples originated in the United States, Italy and Spain. Sample material is recorded as cDNA or gDNA derived from T cells, B-cell-depleted T cells, or PBMCs.

In the original workflow: Amplified reference gene primers provided the basis for estimating nucleated cell counts. Profiling relied on immunoSEQ multiplex PCR, and the TCRdb table lists in-frame clones only, not all of them. V and J calls and clone size are those listed in that table; D and trimming were worked out from the DNA. The sample includes 250,000 to 300,000 clones, roughly nine tenths of them seen just once. Trimming pared 1 base from V and 1 base from J, leaving 13 bases between. The CDR3 contains 16 residues. Germline V gene lookup returns CDR1 SGHAT and CDR2 FQDESV (reference sequence).

V usage is TRBV11-1 and J usage is TRBJ2-5, with D maybe TRBD1 (5 bases). The TCR originated in a man aged 45 to 65 with acute or convalescent COVID-19. Sequences were obtained from peripheral blood. The CDR3 bases are TGTGCCAGCAGCTTAGGGGGCATCAGGCTCCAAGAGACCCAGTACTTC. As protein: CASSLGGIRLQETQYF.